This TCR beta chain derives from a study of PD-L1 blockade in urothelial cancer. The repertoire was sequenced with immunoSEQ multiplex PCR; TCRdb's copy has only in-frame clones and lacks some. The table shows tens of thousands of clones, with approximately 87% occurring only once. Noted time point: pretreatment peripheral blood. Sample contribution per patient ranged from 1 to 8, covering pretreatment and on-treatment. Study-wide results and limits: Enhanced expansion of tumor-associated blood clones at 3 weeks characterized durable-benefit patients.

The CDR3 is 16 residues long. With 1 base clipped from V and 2 bases from J, the junction kept 5 bases outside the gene matches. Germline CDR1 reads MGHDK; CDR2 reads SYGVNS. Turning to this clone: Its matching antigen is unknown.

This TCR was sampled from a man aged 60 to 75 with urothelial cancer. The genes are TRBV25-1 and TRBJ2-3, with 8 nucleotides matching TRBD2. Sequencing used PBMCs, obtained around atezolizumab (anti-PD-L1) treatment. The CDR3 DNA follows: TGTGCCAGCAGTGAATTCGTCGGGGGGGCCACAGATACGCAGTATTTT. Encoded protein: CASSEFVGGATDTQYF. Full variable domain (rest looked up from reference TRBV25-1 and TRBJ2-3): EADIYQTPRYLVIGTGKKITLECSQTMGHDKMYWYQQDPGMELHLIHYSYGVNSTEKGDLSSESTVSRIRTEHFPLTLESARPSHTSQYLCASSEFVGGATDTQYFGPGTRLTVL.